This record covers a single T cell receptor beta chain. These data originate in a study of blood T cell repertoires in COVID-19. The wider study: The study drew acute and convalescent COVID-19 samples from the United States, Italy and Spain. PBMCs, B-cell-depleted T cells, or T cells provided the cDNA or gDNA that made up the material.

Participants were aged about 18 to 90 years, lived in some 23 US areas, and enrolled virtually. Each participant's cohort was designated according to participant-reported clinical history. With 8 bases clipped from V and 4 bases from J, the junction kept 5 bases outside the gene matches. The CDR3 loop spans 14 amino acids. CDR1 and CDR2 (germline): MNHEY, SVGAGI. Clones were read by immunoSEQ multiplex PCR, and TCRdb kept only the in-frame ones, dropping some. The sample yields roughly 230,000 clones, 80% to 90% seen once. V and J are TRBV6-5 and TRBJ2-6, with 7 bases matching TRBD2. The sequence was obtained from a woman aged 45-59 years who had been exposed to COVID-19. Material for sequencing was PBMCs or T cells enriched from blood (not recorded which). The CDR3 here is CASATGRGANVLTF. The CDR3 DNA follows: TGTGCCAGCGCGACCGGGAGGGGGGCCAACGTCCTGACTTTC.